The 29 T cell receptor beta chains presented below share a single source sample, sequenced in a study of cytomegalovirus exposure and HLA in healthy donors. TCRdb's table, derived via immunoSEQ multiplex PCR, lists solely in-frame clones and lacks some. The sample carries some 150,000 clones, approximately 87% recorded once. Sequenced input: PBMCs. These receptors came from a woman under 40 in good health and CMV-seronegative.

V usage is TRBV6-5 and J usage is TRBJ1-4; D perhaps matches TRBD1 (6 bases). Trimming stripped 0 bases from V and 4 bases from J, with 12 bases between. Germline loops: CDR1 MNHEY, CDR2 SVGAGI. This CDR3 comprises 16 residues. The CDR3 loop reads CASSYSPTGVNEKLFF. CDR3 sequence (DNA): TGTGCCAGCAGTTACTCTCCGACAGGAGTTAATGAAAAACTGTTTTTT.

The chain couples TRBV18 to TRBJ2-3, with D tentatively TRBD1 (6 bases). V lost 1 base and J lost 0, with 11 bases in between. The CDR3 sequence is 16 residues long. Per germline, CDR1 KGHSH and CDR2 LQKENI. The CDR3 here is CASSPLTGTSTDTQYF. The DNA for the CDR3 is TGTGCCAGCTCACCACTAACAGGGACGAGCACAGATACGCAGTATTTT. Drawing the rest from reference TRBV18 and TRBJ2-3, the complete variable domain is NAGVMQNPRHLVRRRGQEARLRCSPMKGHSHVYWYRQLPEEGLKFMVYLQKENIIDESGMPKERFSAEFPKEGPSILRIQQVVRGDSAAYFCASSPLTGTSTDTQYFGPGTRLTVL.

The chain has TRBV19 and TRBJ2-2, with a weak D call TRBD1 (6 bases). V was trimmed by 2 bases and J by 5 bases, leaving 12 bases between them. There are 15 residues in the CDR3. Looked up from germline, CDR1 is LNHDA and CDR2 is SQIVND (reference sequence). CDR3 region: CASSIFGQPTGELFF. Here the CDR3 DNA reads TGTGCCAGTAGTATATTCGGACAGCCAACCGGGGAGCTGTTTTTT.

The J gene is TRBJ1-5, the V gene TRBV27; 8 bases fit TRBD1. From germline, CDR1 is MNHEY and CDR2 SMNVEV (reference sequence). The J segment lost 2 bases and the V segment lost 4 bases, leaving 7 bases of the junction unmatched. The CDR3 has 16 amino acids. CDR3 in amino acids: CASSSQTGVGNQPQHF. In DNA, the CDR3 is TGTGCCAGCAGTTCACAGACAGGGGTGGGCAATCAGCCCCAGCATTTT.

The chain is built from TRBV5-4 and TRBJ1-6, with D possibly matching TRBD1 (5 bases). The CDR3 is made up of 18 amino acids. V was shortened by 1 base and J by 0 bases, with 14 bases between the two germline ends. Germline V gene sequence: CDR1 SGHNT, CDR2 YYREEE (reference sequence). CDR3 loop: CASSLRGAVGSYNSPLHF. The CDR3 coding sequence is TGTGCCAGCAGCTTGCGCGGGGCGGTCGGCTCCTATAATTCACCCCTCCACTTT.

This sequence joins TRBV5-4 and TRBJ1-2; 12 bases align to TRBD1. This CDR3 has 17 residues. V was pared by 6 bases and J by 6 bases, with 15 bases of the junction left unmatched. Germline lookup yields CDR1 SGHNT and CDR2 YYREEE (reference sequence). CDR3 region: CASTLAPGQGAQNGYTF. The CDR3 region has the DNA TGTGCCAGCACTCTGGCCCCGGGACAGGGGGCTCAGAATGGCTACACCTTC.

CDR3 DNA: TGCGCCAGCAGCTTGAGGGGGACAGGGGGCGATGGCTACACCTTC. It yields the protein CASSLRGTGGDGYTF. V and J are TRBV5-1 and TRBJ1-2; the match to TRBD1 covers 12 bases. The CDR3 is 15 amino acids. Trimming removed 1 base from V and 6 bases from J; junction bases left unmatched: 4. The germline gives CDR1 SGHRS, CDR2 YFSETQ.

The chain is built from TRBV5-4 and TRBJ2-3, with a weak D call TRBD2 (6 bases). Trimming cost V 3 bases and J 8 bases, with 10 bases left between them. The CDR3 totals 12 residues. Per germline, CDR1 SGHNT and CDR2 YYREEE (reference sequence). CDR3 coding DNA: TGTGCCAGCAGCTCGACCGGGAGTACGCAGTATTTT. Its protein product is CASSSTGSTQYF.

The chain links TRBV27 to TRBJ1-4, with D possibly being TRBD1 (5 bases). The CDR3 spans 14 residues. V lost 4 bases and J lost 10, with 16 bases in between. CDR1 is MNHEY and CDR2 is SMNVEV in the germline V gene (reference sequence). The CDR3 reads CASSSPGREGKLFF. CDR3 nucleotide sequence: TGTGCCAGCAGTTCACCGGGACGGGAGGGAAAACTGTTTTTT.

This clone was detected only once. This chain uses TRBV19 with TRBJ1-6; unclear D gene. V was pared by 6 bases and J by 3 bases, with 6 bases between. The CDR3 runs to 13 residues. The germline V gene has CDR1 LNHDA and CDR2 SQIVND (reference sequence). The DNA of the CDR3 is TGTGCCAGTAGACTTGACTATAATTCACCCCTCCACTTT. Translated, it gives CASRLDYNSPLHF.

The chain couples TRBV19 to TRBJ1-5; D unclear. The germline gives CDR1 LNHDA, CDR2 SQIVND (reference sequence). Trimming pared 7 bases from V and 3 bases from J, leaving 13 bases between. The CDR3 totals 14 residues. The CDR3 nucleotides read TGTGCCAGTACTACCATACTAACCAATCAGCCCCAGCATTTT. This sequence encodes CASTTILTNQPQHF.

This chain connects TRBV7-2 to TRBJ1-1; D remains unclear. CDR1 and CDR2 from the germline V gene are SGHTA and FQGNSA. The CDR3 has 13 amino acids. V gave up 3 bases and J gave up 3 bases, with 8 bases separating them. CDR3 residues: CASSLIGYTEAFF. CDR3 nucleotide sequence: TGTGCCAGCAGCTTGATCGGTTACACTGAAGCTTTCTTT.

The chain uses TRBV5-6 and TRBJ1-1, with TRBD1 as a possible D gene (6 bases). This CDR3 is built from 14 residues. V was trimmed by 0 bases and J by 5 bases, leaving 11 bases between them. Germline lookup yields CDR1 SGHDT and CDR2 YYEEEE. CDR3 DNA: TGTGCCAGCAGCTTGGTTGGGGGCGGTACTGAAGCTTTCTTT. Amino acids: CASSLVGGGTEAFF.

The chain joins TRBV7-8 to TRBJ1-5; 7 bases match TRBD1. The germline gives CDR1 SGHVS, CDR2 FQNEAQ. CDR3 size: 14 residues. Germline trimming cut 5 bases from V and 3 bases from J; bases unmatched to any gene: 4. The DNA for the CDR3 is TGTGCCAGCAGCCTAGGGGGCTACAATCAGCCCCAGCATTTT. This encodes CASSLGGYNQPQHF.

CDR3 nucleotides: TGTGCCAGCTCCCCTAACGCGGTAGATACGCAGTATTTT. It yields the protein CASSPNAVDTQYF. The chain carries TRBV2 and TRBJ2-3; D is undetermined. Germline CDR1 reads SNHLY; CDR2 reads FYNNEI. V lost 8 bases, J lost 5 bases, and 14 bases lay in between. The CDR3 runs to 13 residues.

CDR3 sequence reads: CASKGTYTEAFF. In nucleotides, the CDR3 is TGTGCCAGTAAAGGGACTTACACTGAAGCTTTCTTT. The chain joins TRBV19 to TRBJ1-1, with D tentatively TRBD1 (5 bases). The CDR3 is 12 residues long. CDR1 is LNHDA and CDR2 is SQIVND in the germline V gene (reference sequence). V was cut by 7 bases and J by 3 bases, with 9 bases left in between.

Concerning this clone: Other DNA sequences from this sample encode an identical CDR3 as well. J is TRBJ2-3 and V is TRBV5-1; D unclear. Trimming took off 4 bases at V and 0 bases at J, with 3 bases between the two ends. CDR1 SGHRS and CDR2 YFSETQ come from the germline V gene. This CDR3 is built from 12 residues. Written as DNA, the CDR3 is TGCGCCAGCAGCCTAAGCACAGATACGCAGTATTTT. Translation: CASSLSTDTQYF.

The chain employs TRBV5-1 and TRBJ2-3, with D maybe TRBD2 (6 bases). The CDR3 is 12 amino acids. V was cut by 4 bases and J by 4 bases, with 7 bases left in between. CDR1 is SGHRS, CDR2 YFSETQ, per germline. In DNA form, the CDR3 reads TGCGCCAGCAGCAGCGGGCCAGATACGCAGTATTTT. This codes for CASSSGPDTQYF.

In DNA form, the CDR3 reads TGTGCCAGCAGCTTTGCAGGGGGCGCAAAAGCTTTCTTT. Protein product: CASSFAGGAKAFF. The J gene is TRBJ1-1, the V gene TRBV7-9, with 8 positions matching TRBD1. CDR1 is SEHNR, CDR2 FQNEAQ, per germline (reference sequence). The length of the CDR3 is 13 residues. V lost 3 bases, J lost 9 bases, and 6 bases stayed unmatched.

This clone is deemed medium-sized. This sequence joins TRBV2 and TRBJ2-7; D not resolved. V lost 1 base, J lost 5 bases, and 15 bases lay in between. Germline V gives CDR1 SNHLY, CDR2 FYNNEI. The CDR3 has 15 residues. The CDR3 DNA is TGTGCCAGCAGTGAAGGTACAGTCCTCAGCCACGAGCAGTACTTC. Encoded protein: CASSEGTVLSHEQYF.

This clone appeared a few times. The chain links TRBV30 to TRBJ1-1; the D is unclear. Per the germline V gene, CDR1 is GTSNPN and CDR2 is SVGIG (reference sequence). V lost 0 bases to trimming and J lost 1 base, with 9 bases between them. CDR3 length: 14 residues. The CDR3 sequence: CAWSVGSTNTEAFF. The CDR3 nucleotides are TGTGCCTGGAGTGTGGGCAGTACGAACACTGAAGCTTTCTTT.

The rearrangement joins TRBV29-1 to TRBJ1-1; D perhaps matches TRBD1 (6 bases). Trimming took off 0 bases at V and 3 bases at J, with 17 bases between the two ends. CDR3 length: 16 residues. The germline V gene has CDR1 SQVTM and CDR2 ANQGSEA. The CDR3 sequence: CSVEDLPGQRDTEAFF. CDR3 DNA sequence: TGCAGCGTTGAAGATCTTCCGGGACAACGCGACACTGAAGCTTTCTTT.

J is TRBJ1-4 and V is TRBV4-1; unclear D gene. Trimming took off 5 bases at V and 8 bases at J, with 18 bases between the two ends. Germline lookup yields CDR1 MGHRA and CDR2 YSYEKL. The CDR3 sequence is 15 residues long. For the CDR3, the DNA is TGCGCCAGCAGCGCCCCAAGAGGAGGGAAAGAAAAACTGTTTTTT. Amino acids: CASSAPRGGKEKLFF.

This chain connects TRBV29-1 to TRBJ2-5; D perhaps matches TRBD2 (6 bases). Trimming removed 1 base from V and 5 bases from J, with 11 bases in between. Germline V lookup: CDR1 SQVTM, CDR2 ANQGSEA. The CDR3 is 13 amino acids. The CDR3 spells CSVEGREVETQYF. CDR3 sequence (DNA): TGCAGCGTTGAAGGTAGGGAGGTGGAGACCCAGTACTTC.

The J gene is TRBJ2-5, the V gene TRBV27, with D maybe TRBD1 (5 bases). This CDR3 comprises 11 residues. The V end was cut by 5 bases, the J end by 4 bases, with 5 bases between. Per germline, CDR1 MNHEY and CDR2 SMNVEV (reference sequence). The CDR3 protein is CASSQGETQYF. The CDR3 DNA reads TGTGCCAGCAGTCAGGGAGAGACCCAGTACTTC.

The rearrangement uses TRBV6-5 and TRBJ1-6; D is perhaps TRBD1 (5 bases). V was cut by 5 bases and J by 9 bases, with 14 bases left in between. This CDR3 contains 14 residues. Germline CDR1 reads MNHEY; CDR2 reads SVGAGI. CDR3 region: CASSGATESSPLHF. CDR3 nucleotides: TGTGCCAGCAGTGGGGCCACTGAGAGTTCACCCCTCCACTTT.

This sequence joins TRBV21-1 and TRBJ2-2; the DNA was not used to check the table's D call, TRBD1. TRBV21-1 is termed a pseudogene. The CDR3 runs 19 residues. CDR3 residues: CASSKEWGGQGQNTGELFF. The CDR3 DNA sequence: TGTGCCAGCAGCAAAGAGTGGGGCGGACAGGGGCAGAACACCGGGGAGCTGTTTTTT.

The chain couples TRBV2 to TRBJ2-7; the D gene is possibly TRBD1 (6 bases). Per germline, CDR1 SNHLY and CDR2 FYNNEI. Trimming took off 6 bases at V and 3 bases at J, with 18 bases between the two ends. CDR3 size: 15 residues. The CDR3 DNA reads TGTGCCAGCAGCGGACAGATATTTTCTCACTACGAGCAGTACTTC. Translating it yields CASSGQIFSHYEQYF.

CDR3 in DNA: TGTGCCAGCAGCTTAGAGGGACAGCATCAGCCCCAGCATTTT. Protein: CASSLEGQHQPQHF. The V gene is TRBV7-9, the J gene TRBJ1-5; TRBD1 agrees at 7 bases. Germline V gives CDR1 SEHNR, CDR2 FQNEAQ (reference sequence). CDR3 size: 14 residues. With 1 base clipped from V and 5 bases from J, the junction kept 2 bases outside the gene matches.